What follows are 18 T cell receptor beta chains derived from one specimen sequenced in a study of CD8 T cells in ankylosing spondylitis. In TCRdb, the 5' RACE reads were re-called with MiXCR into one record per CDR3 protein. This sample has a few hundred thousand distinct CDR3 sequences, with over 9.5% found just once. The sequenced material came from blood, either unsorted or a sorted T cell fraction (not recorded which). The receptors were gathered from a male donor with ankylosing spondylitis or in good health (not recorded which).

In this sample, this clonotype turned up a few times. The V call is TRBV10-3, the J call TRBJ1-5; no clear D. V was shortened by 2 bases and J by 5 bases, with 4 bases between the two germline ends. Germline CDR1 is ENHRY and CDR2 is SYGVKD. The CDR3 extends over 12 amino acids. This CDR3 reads CAISEGDQPQHF. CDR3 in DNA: TGTGCCATCAGTGAGGGGGATCAGCCCCAGCATTTT.

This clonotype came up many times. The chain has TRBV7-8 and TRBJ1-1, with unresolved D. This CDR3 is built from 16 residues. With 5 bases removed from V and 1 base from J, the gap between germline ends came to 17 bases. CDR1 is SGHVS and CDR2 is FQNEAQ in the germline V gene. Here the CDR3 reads CASSQSTAGTNTEAFF. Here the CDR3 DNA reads TGTGCCAGCAGCCAATCTACGGCAGGAACGAACACTGAAGCTTTCTTT.

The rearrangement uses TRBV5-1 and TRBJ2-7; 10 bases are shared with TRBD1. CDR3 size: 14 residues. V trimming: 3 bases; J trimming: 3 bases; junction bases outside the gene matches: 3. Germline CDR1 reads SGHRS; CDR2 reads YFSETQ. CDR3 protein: CASSSGQGGYEQYF. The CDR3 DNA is TGCGCCAGCAGCTCCGGACAGGGGGGCTACGAGCAGTACTTC.

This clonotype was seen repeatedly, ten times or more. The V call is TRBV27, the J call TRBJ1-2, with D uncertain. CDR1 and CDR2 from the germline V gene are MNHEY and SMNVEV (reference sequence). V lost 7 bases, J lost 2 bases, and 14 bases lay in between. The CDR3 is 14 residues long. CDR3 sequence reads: CASKGREINYGYTF. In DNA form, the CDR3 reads TGTGCCAGCAAAGGGCGGGAGATAAACTATGGCTACACCTTC.

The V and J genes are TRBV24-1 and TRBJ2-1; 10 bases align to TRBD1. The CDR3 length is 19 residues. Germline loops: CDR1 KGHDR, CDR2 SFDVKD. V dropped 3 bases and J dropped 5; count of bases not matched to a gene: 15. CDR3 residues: CATSDPTPVGTGVNNEQFF. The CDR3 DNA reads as TGTGCCACCAGTGATCCGACCCCAGTAGGGACAGGGGTAAACAATGAGCAGTTCTTC.

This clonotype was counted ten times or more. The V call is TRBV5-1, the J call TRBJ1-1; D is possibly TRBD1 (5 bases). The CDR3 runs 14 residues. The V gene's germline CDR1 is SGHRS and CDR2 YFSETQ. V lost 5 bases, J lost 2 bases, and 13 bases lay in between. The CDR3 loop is CASRAGTTNTEAFF. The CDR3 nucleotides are TGCGCCAGCAGAGCCGGGACTACCAACACTGAAGCTTTCTTT.

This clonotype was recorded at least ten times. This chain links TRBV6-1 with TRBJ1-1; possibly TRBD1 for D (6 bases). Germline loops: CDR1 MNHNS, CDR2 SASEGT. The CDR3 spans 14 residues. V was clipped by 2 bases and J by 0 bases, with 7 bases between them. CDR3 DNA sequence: TGTGCCAGCAGTGAAACAGGGCTGAACACTGAAGCTTTCTTT. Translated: CASSETGLNTEAFF.

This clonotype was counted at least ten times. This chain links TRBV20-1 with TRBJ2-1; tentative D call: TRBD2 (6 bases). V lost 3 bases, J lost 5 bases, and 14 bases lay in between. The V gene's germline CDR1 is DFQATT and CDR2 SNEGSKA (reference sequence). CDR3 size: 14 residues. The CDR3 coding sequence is TGCAGTGCTAGGCTCAGTGCGGGAAACAATGAGCAGTTCTTC. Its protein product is CSARLSAGNNEQFF.

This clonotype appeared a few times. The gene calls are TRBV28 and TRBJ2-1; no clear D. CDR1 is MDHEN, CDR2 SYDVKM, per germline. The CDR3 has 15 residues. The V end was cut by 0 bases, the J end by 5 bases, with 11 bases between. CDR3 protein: CASSLWGLVNNEQFF. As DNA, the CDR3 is TGTGCCAGCAGTTTATGGGGTCTCGTGAACAATGAGCAGTTCTTC.

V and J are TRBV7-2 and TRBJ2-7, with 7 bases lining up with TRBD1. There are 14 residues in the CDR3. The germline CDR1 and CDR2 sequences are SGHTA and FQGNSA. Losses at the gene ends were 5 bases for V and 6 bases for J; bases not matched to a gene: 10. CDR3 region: CASSPQGQRGEQYF. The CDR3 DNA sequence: TGTGCCAGCAGCCCCCAGGGACAGCGAGGCGAGCAGTACTTC.

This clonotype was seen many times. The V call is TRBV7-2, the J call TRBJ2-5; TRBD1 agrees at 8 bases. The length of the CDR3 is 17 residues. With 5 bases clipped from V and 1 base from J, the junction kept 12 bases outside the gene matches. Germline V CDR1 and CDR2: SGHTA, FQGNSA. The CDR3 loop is CASSLGAGQGSQETQYF. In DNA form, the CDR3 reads TGTGCCAGCAGCCTAGGGGCAGGACAGGGATCCCAAGAGACCCAGTACTTC.

CDR3 coding DNA: TGCGCCAGCAGCAACGGCCCCGCGGGCGGGCAGTACTTC. Protein product: CASSNGPAGGQYF. The chain recombines TRBV5-1 with TRBJ2-7; TRBD2 might be the D (5 bases). Trimming took 4 bases from V and 9 from J, leaving 17 bases between them. CDR1 and CDR2 from the germline V gene are SGHRS and YFSETQ. The CDR3 length is 13 residues.

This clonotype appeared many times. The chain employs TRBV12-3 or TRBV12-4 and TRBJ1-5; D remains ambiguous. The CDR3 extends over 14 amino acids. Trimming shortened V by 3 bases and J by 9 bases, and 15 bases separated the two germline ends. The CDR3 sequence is CASSFSRANSPQHF. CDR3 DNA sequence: TGTGCCAGCAGTTTTAGCCGGGCAAATTCGCCCCAGCATTTT.

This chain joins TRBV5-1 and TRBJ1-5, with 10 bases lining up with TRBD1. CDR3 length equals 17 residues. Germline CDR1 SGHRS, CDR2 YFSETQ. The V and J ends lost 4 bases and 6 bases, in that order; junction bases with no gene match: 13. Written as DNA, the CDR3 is TGCGCCAGCAGCCCGGGTCGAGGGACAGGGGAAAGTCAGCCCCAGCATTTT. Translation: CASSPGRGTGESQPQHF.

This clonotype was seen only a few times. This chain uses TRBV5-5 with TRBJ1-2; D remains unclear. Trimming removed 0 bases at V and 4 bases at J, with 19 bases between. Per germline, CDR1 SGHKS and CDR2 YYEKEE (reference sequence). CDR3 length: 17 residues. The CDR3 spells CASSLDMGSTDFYGYTF. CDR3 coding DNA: TGTGCCAGCAGCTTGGATATGGGGTCGACGGATTTCTATGGCTACACCTTC.

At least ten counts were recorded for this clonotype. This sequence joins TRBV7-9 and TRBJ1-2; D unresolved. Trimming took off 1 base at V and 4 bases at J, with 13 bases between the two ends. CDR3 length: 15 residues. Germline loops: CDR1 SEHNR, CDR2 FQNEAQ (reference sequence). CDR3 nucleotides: TGTGCCAGCAGCTTAGGGTTCGGGCAGCCCTATGGCTACACCTTC. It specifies CASSLGFGQPYGYTF.

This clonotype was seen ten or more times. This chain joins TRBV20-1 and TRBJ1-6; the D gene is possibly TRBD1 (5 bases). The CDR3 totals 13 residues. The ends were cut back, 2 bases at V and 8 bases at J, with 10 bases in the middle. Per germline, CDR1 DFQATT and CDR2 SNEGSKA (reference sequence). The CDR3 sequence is CSARHGGDSPLHF. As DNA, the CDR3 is TGCAGTGCTAGACATGGGGGGGATTCACCCCTCCACTTT.

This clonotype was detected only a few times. The CDR3 DNA is TGTGCCAGCAGTAAATTACAGTCCCCCTCGGAGACCCAGTACTTC. Amino acids: CASSKLQSPSETQYF. This sequence joins TRBV6-1 and TRBJ2-5; D ambiguous. The germline CDR1 and CDR2 sequences are MNHNS and SASEGT. V gave up 5 bases and J gave up 5 bases, with 18 bases separating them. CDR3 length equals 15 residues.